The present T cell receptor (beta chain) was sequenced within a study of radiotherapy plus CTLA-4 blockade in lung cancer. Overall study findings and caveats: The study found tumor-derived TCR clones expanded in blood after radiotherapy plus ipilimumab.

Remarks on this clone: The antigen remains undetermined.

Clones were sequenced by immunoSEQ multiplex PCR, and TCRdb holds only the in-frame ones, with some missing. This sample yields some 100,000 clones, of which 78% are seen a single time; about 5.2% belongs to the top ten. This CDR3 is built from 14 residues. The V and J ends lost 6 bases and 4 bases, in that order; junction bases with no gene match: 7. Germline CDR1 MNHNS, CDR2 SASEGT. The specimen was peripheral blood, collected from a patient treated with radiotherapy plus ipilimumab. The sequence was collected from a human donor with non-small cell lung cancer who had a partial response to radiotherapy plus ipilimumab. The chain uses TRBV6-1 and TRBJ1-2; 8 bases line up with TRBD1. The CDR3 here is CASSTGGVFYGYTF. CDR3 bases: TGTGCCAGCAGCACAGGGGGAGTATTCTATGGCTACACCTTC.